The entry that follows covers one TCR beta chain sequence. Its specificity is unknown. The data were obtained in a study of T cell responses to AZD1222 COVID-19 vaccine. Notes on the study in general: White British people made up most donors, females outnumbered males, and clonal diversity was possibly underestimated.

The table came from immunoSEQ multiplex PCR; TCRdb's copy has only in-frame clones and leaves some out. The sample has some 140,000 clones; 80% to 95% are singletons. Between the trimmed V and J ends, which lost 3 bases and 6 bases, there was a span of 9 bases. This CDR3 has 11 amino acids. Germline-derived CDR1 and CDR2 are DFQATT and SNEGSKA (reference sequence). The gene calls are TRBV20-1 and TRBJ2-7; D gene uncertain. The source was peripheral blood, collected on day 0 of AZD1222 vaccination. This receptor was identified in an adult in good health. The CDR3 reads CSASQSLEQYF. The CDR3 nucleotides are TGCAGTGCTAGCCAGTCTCTCGAGCAGTACTTC.